These 9 T cell receptor beta chains were sequenced from one sample in a study of graft-versus-host responses after intestinal transplantation. TCRdb's table, derived via immunoSEQ multiplex PCR, lists solely in-frame clones and lacks some. In the table there are about 43,000 clones, approximately 94% of which are singletons. The sample was PBMCs, taken more than 310 days after intestinal transplant. The receptors shown here come from a human patient who received an intestinal transplant, so some T cells may come from the graft donor.

The genes are TRBV27 and TRBJ2-5; D gene uncertain. Germline values: CDR1 MNHEY, CDR2 SMNVEV (reference sequence). Trimming cost V 8 bases and J 0 bases, with 13 bases left between them. The CDR3 contains 14 residues. The CDR3 here is CASLSRWDQETQYF. The CDR3 DNA reads as TGTGCCAGCCTATCCCGGTGGGACCAAGAGACCCAGTACTTC.

The chain has TRBV14 and TRBJ2-7; 9 bases are a match to TRBD1. The CDR3 totals 15 residues. Germline lookup yields CDR1 SGHDN and CDR2 FVKESK. V trimming: 0 bases; J trimming: 6 bases; junction bases outside the gene matches: 6. The CDR3 DNA sequence: TGTGCCAGCAGCCAAGATTGGGACAGGGTCGGCGAGCAGTACTTC. Amino acids: CASSQDWDRVGEQYF.

J is TRBJ1-4 and V is TRBV6-1, with D perhaps TRBD1 (5 bases). V lost 2 bases and J lost 9, with 13 bases in between. Germline assignment: CDR1 MNHNS and CDR2 SASEGT. This CDR3 has 14 amino acids. The CDR3 reads CASSEYRDSKKLFF. The CDR3 nucleotides are TGTGCCAGCAGTGAATATCGAGACAGCAAAAAACTGTTTTTT.

The chain carries TRBV11-1 and TRBJ2-5; 7 bases match TRBD2. The CDR3 has 15 amino acids. The V gene end was trimmed by 5 bases and the J gene end by 5 bases; junction bases not matched to a gene: 11. The germline gives CDR1 SGHAT, CDR2 FQDESV (reference sequence). The CDR3 region has the DNA TGTGCCAGCAGCCATCCGACCGAAGCGGGGGAGACCCAGTACTTC. Its protein product is CASSHPTEAGETQYF.

The rearrangement joins TRBV2 to TRBJ2-1, with 11 bases matching TRBD2. The CDR3 totals 14 residues. Unmatched junction bases numbered 10, after V lost 9 bases and J lost 9 bases. Germline values: CDR1 SNHLY, CDR2 FYNNEI. CDR3 residues: CARTDSTSGAEQFF. The CDR3 DNA reads as TGTGCCAGAACGGATTCGACTAGCGGGGCTGAGCAGTTCTTC.

The chain joins TRBV4-2 to TRBJ2-5; the D is unclear. The tail of the sequence fits TRBJ2-7 better, so the J call may be wrong. Germline lookup yields CDR1 LGHNA and CDR2 YNFKEQ. The length of the CDR3 is 15 residues. This chain's CDR3 is CASSQDAPDPYEQYF. The CDR3 DNA sequence: TGTGCCAGCAGCCAAGATGCGCCGGACCCATACGAGCAGTACTTC.

This chain connects TRBV10-3 to TRBJ1-5, with no clear D. Per the germline V gene, CDR1 is ENHRY and CDR2 is SYGVKD. V was clipped by 0 bases and J by 4 bases, with 7 bases between them. This CDR3 contains 14 residues. As DNA, the CDR3 is TGTGCCATCAGTGAGTCGAGAGCAAATCAGCCCCAGCATTTT. Amino acids: CAISESRANQPQHF.

The V and J genes are TRBV5-4 and TRBJ1-5; unclear D gene. Germline-derived CDR1 and CDR2 are SGHNT and YYREEE (reference sequence). V lost 2 bases and J 5 bases, leaving 8 bases between the germline ends. The CDR3 runs to 13 residues. CDR3 protein: CASSFYGDQPQHF. The CDR3 DNA sequence: TGTGCCAGCAGCTTCTACGGGGATCAGCCCCAGCATTTT.

The rearrangement links TRBV6-4 to TRBJ1-2, with D perhaps TRBD1 (6 bases). Looked up from germline, CDR1 is MRHNA and CDR2 is SNTAGT. The V end lost 8 bases, the J end lost 9 bases, and 19 bases lay between the germline ends. The CDR3 covers 13 residues. The DNA of the CDR3 is TGTGCCAGCTCCGAGACCCAGGGGACTCGCTACACCTTC. Amino acids: CASSETQGTRYTF.